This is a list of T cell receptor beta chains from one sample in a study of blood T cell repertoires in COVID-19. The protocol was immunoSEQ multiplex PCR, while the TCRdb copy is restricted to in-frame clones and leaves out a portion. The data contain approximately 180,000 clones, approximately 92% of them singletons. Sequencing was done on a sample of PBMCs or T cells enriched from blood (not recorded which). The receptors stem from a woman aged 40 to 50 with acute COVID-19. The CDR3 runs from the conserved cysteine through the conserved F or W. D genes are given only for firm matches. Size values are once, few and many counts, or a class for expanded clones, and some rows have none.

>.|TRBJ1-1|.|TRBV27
CASSPWGGLNTEAFF
TGTGCCAGCAGTCCGTGGGGAGGCTTGAACACTGAAGCTTTCTTT
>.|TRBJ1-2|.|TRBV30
CAWSKPAGTPSGHGYTF
TGTGCCTGGAGTAAACCAGCCGGGACACCCTCGGGCCATGGCTACACCTTC
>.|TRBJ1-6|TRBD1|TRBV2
CASSTGTGAVHF
TGTGCCAGCAGTACCGGGACAGGAGCGGTCCACTTT
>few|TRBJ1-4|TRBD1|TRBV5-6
CASSLWGQANEKLFF
TGTGCCAGCAGCTTGTGGGGACAGGCTAATGAAAAACTGTTTTTT
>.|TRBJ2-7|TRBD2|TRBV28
CASSLGGSAWSGYEQYF
TGTGCCAGCAGTTTGGGCGGGAGTGCTTGGAGTGGCTACGAGCAGTACTTC
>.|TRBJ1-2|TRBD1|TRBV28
CASSPGTGPNYGYTF
TGTGCCAGCAGTCCAGGGACAGGGCCCAACTATGGCTACACCTTC
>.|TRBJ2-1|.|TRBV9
CASSVVGANSYNEQFF
TGTGCCAGCAGCGTAGTGGGGGCGAACTCCTACAATGAGCAGTTCTTC
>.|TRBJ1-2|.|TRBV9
CASSPGGRLDGYTF
TGTGCCAGCAGCCCAGGCGGGCGACTAGATGGCTACACCTTC
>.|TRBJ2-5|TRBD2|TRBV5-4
CASNQGGGREETQYF
TGTGCCAGCAACCAAGGCGGGGGACGGGAAGAGACCCAGTACTTC
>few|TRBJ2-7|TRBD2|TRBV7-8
CASSLDRTSVYEQYF
TGTGCCAGCAGCTTAGACAGGACTAGCGTCTACGAGCAGTACTTC
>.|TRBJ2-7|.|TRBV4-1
CASSQVGGITLYEQYF
TGCGCCAGCAGCCAAGTTGGCGGGATTACCCTCTACGAGCAGTACTTC
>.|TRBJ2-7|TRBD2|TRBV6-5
CASSFSAGLVYEQYF
TGTGCCAGCAGTTTCTCAGCGGGGTTAGTCTACGAGCAGTACTTC
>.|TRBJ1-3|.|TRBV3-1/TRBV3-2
CASSLVGSSGNTIYF
TGTGCCAGCAGCCTTGTTGGTAGCTCTGGAAACACCATATATTTT
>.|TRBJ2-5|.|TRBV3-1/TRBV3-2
CASSQPTSRVTQYF
TGTGCCAGCAGCCAACCGACTAGTAGGGTGACCCAGTACTTC
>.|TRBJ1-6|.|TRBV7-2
CASSSVYNSPLHF
TGTGCCAGCAGCTCGGTCTATAATTCACCCCTCCACTTT
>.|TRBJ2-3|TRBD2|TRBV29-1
CSVVAGGYTDTQYF
TGCAGCGTAGTAGCGGGAGGGTACACAGATACGCAGTATTTT